A single sample is the source of the 30 T cell receptor beta chains below, sequenced in a study of cytomegalovirus exposure and HLA in healthy donors (dated by TCRdb to about 2017). The library was built by means of the immunoSEQ multiplex PCR assay. Held by TCRdb, this immuneACCESS table contains in-frame sequences only and omits some clones. Under half of the omission traces to an unresolved V gene where checked; the cause of the rest is unknown. Here the sample has about 160,000 clones; 95% to 96% occur a single time. About 0.89% of the sample comes from the top ten. Sample: PBMCs. These receptors were taken from a woman under 30 in good health and CMV-seronegative.

The rearrangement joins TRBV30 to TRBJ2-4; 9 nucleotides agree with TRBD1. The CDR3 has 15 residues. Germline V CDR1 and CDR2: GTSNPN, SVGIG (reference sequence). Trimming cost V 3 bases and J 7 bases; bases outside gene matches: 10. The CDR3 bases are TGTGCCTGGAGCCAGTCCGGGACAGGGAGGAACATTCAGTACTTC. Translating gives CAWSQSGTGRNIQYF. Together with reference TRBV30 and TRBJ2-4, the CDR3 gives the full variable domain: SQTIHQWPATLVQPVGSPLSLECTVEGTSNPNLYWYRQAAGRGLQLLFYSVGIGQISSEVPQNLSASRPQDRQFILSSKKLLLSDSGFYLCAWSQSGTGRNIQYFGAGTRLSVL.

The V call is TRBV18, the J call TRBJ2-7; TRBD1 agrees at 7 bases. With V trimmed by 3 bases and J by 6 bases, 14 bases remained unmatched. The V gene's germline CDR1 is KGHSH and CDR2 LQKENI. The CDR3 totals 16 residues. The CDR3 loop is CASSPPGGKNMGEQYF. CDR3 DNA: TGTGCCAGCTCACCTCCAGGGGGAAAAAATATGGGCGAGCAGTACTTC.

The chain links TRBV19 to TRBJ1-6; 9 bases agree with TRBD1. Looked up from germline, CDR1 is LNHDA and CDR2 is SQIVND (reference sequence). The CDR3 has 17 amino acids. The V segment lost 7 bases and the J segment 1 base; nucleotides outside the gene matches: 8. Written as DNA, the CDR3 is TGTGCCAGTAATTCCCGAGACAGGGGGTCCTATAATTCACCCCTCCACTTT. This gives the protein CASNSRDRGSYNSPLHF.

The rearrangement uses TRBV7-6 and TRBJ2-1; D is unresolved. Germline CDR1 SGHVS, CDR2 FNYEAQ. V was pared by 0 bases and J by 4 bases, with 16 bases between. The CDR3 is 17 residues long. The CDR3 region is CASSLALVGAGYNEQFF. For the CDR3, the DNA is TGTGCCAGCAGCTTAGCCCTTGTCGGCGCAGGATACAATGAGCAGTTCTTC.

The V gene is TRBV6-6, the J gene TRBJ1-2; D gene ambiguous. This CDR3 comprises 15 residues. With 4 bases removed from V and 0 bases from J, the gap between germline ends came to 12 bases. The germline V gene has CDR1 MNHNY and CDR2 SVGAGI (reference sequence). The CDR3 here is CASSFPSQANYGYTF. CDR3 sequence (DNA): TGTGCCAGCAGTTTCCCATCCCAGGCTAACTATGGCTACACCTTC.

The chain employs TRBV19 and TRBJ1-5; D is unresolved. The CDR3 runs to 15 residues. Per germline, CDR1 LNHDA and CDR2 SQIVND (reference sequence). V dropped 4 bases and J dropped 3 bases, with 13 bases sitting between them. This chain's CDR3 is CASSTTDFLNQPQHF. In DNA, the CDR3 is TGTGCCAGTAGTACGACTGATTTTCTCAATCAGCCCCAGCATTTT.

The chain links TRBV5-1 to TRBJ1-1; no reliable D call. The CDR3 spans 15 residues. In germline, CDR1 is SGHRS, CDR2 YFSETQ. Trimming pared 0 bases from V and 1 base from J, leaving 10 bases between. The CDR3 coding sequence is TGCGCCAGCAGCTTGGCCTTCGGCGGGAACACTGAAGCTTTCTTT. This translates into CASSLAFGGNTEAFF.

J is TRBJ2-1 and V is TRBV5-5, with D maybe TRBD1 (6 bases). V was clipped by 1 base and J by 4 bases, with 15 bases between them. The germline CDR1 and CDR2 sequences are SGHKS and YYEKEE (reference sequence). The CDR3 totals 16 residues. CDR3 nucleotide sequence: TGTGCCAGCAGCTTGAGCTGGGACACCCTTTACAATGAGCAGTTCTTC. It yields the protein CASSLSWDTLYNEQFF.

This chain uses TRBV2 with TRBJ2-4, with a possible D match to TRBD2 (5 bases). The CDR3 spans 13 residues. The V end lost 8 bases, the J end lost 0 bases, and 8 bases lay between the germline ends. CDR1 SNHLY and CDR2 FYNNEI come from the germline V gene. DNA for the CDR3: TGTGCCAGCGGCGGACTAGCCAAAAACATTCAGTACTTC. Amino acid sequence: CASGGLAKNIQYF.

This clone was seen only once. V gene TRBV5-1 combines with J gene TRBJ2-3, with D possibly matching TRBD2 (6 bases). This CDR3 contains 13 residues. Per germline, CDR1 SGHRS and CDR2 YFSETQ. The V end was cut by 0 bases, the J end by 5 bases, with 7 bases between. CDR3 nucleotides: TGCGCCAGCAGCTTGGCCGGGGGAGATACGCAGTATTTT. This sequence encodes CASSLAGGDTQYF.

This clone was picked up one time. The V and J genes are TRBV27 and TRBJ2-2, with 12 nucleotides matching TRBD1. CDR3 length: 19 residues. The ends lost 2 bases at V and 4 bases at J; junction bases unmatched: 11. Germline CDR1 is MNHEY and CDR2 is SMNVEV (reference sequence). CDR3 sequence (DNA): TGTGCCAGCAGTTTACCCCCCCCGGGACAGGGGGCGATCACCGGGGAGCTGTTTTTT. This gives the protein CASSLPPPGQGAITGELFF.

The gene calls are TRBV5-1 and TRBJ2-6, with D tentatively TRBD1 (5 bases). The CDR3 loop spans 15 amino acids. Germline loops: CDR1 SGHRS, CDR2 YFSETQ. Trimming removed 6 bases at V and 0 bases at J, with 10 bases between. CDR3 DNA sequence: TGCGCCAGCAAAAGAGACAGCTCTGGGGCCAACGTCCTGACTTTC. Translating it yields CASKRDSSGANVLTF.

This chain connects TRBV4-1 to TRBJ1-2, with D perhaps TRBD1 (6 bases). The length of the CDR3 is 15 residues. Germline CDR1 MGHRA, CDR2 YSYEKL. V dropped 0 bases and J dropped 4 bases, with 12 bases sitting between them. CDR3 amino acids: CASSQDRGSGYGYTF. The CDR3 DNA is TGCGCCAGCAGCCAAGATAGGGGGTCTGGCTATGGCTACACCTTC.

The chain couples TRBV5-1 to TRBJ2-5, with 7 bases lining up with TRBD1. The CDR3 sequence is 12 residues long. V was pared by 7 bases and J by 4 bases, with 4 bases of the junction left unmatched. Germline-derived CDR1 and CDR2 are SGHRS and YFSETQ. CDR3 in amino acids: CASSGGGETQYF. The CDR3 region has the DNA TGCGCCAGCTCAGGGGGTGGAGAGACCCAGTACTTC.

This sequence joins TRBV5-6 and TRBJ1-2; TRBD1 aligns across 9 bases. The CDR3 has 15 amino acids. The germline gives CDR1 SGHDT, CDR2 YYEEEE. Trimming removed 2 bases from V and 4 bases from J; junction bases left unmatched: 6. This chain's CDR3 is CASSFGDRETYGYTF. The DNA of the CDR3 is TGTGCCAGCAGCTTTGGGGACAGGGAAACCTATGGCTACACCTTC.

J is TRBJ2-7 and V is TRBV5-1, with 8 bases lining up with TRBD1. The CDR3 runs 13 residues. The J segment lost 6 bases and the V segment lost 0 bases, leaving 2 bases of the junction unmatched. Germline CDR1 is SGHRS and CDR2 is YFSETQ. The CDR3 DNA reads TGCGCCAGCAGCTTGGGAACAGGGGGCGAGCAGTACTTC. Encoded protein: CASSLGTGGEQYF.

In this sample, this clone turned up once. V usage is TRBV30 and J usage is TRBJ1-6; 7 bases fit TRBD1. Per the germline V gene, CDR1 is GTSNPN and CDR2 is SVGIG (reference sequence). CDR3 length: 14 residues. Germline trimming cut 4 bases from V and 7 bases from J; bases unmatched to any gene: 7. CDR3 in amino acids: CAWTGQAVNSPLHF. The CDR3 nucleotides read TGTGCCTGGACTGGACAGGCGGTGAATTCACCCCTCCACTTT.

The chain joins TRBV4-3 to TRBJ1-2, with 7 bases identical to TRBD1. Germline V CDR1 and CDR2: LGHNA, YSLEER. This CDR3 spans 14 amino acids. With 4 bases clipped from V and 4 bases from J, the junction kept 6 bases outside the gene matches. The CDR3 here is CASSRDRDGYGYTF. DNA of the CDR3: TGCGCCAGCAGCCGCGACAGGGACGGCTATGGCTACACCTTC.

The V gene is TRBV6-6, the J gene TRBJ2-5; weak D call: TRBD2 (5 bases). Trimming took off 2 bases at V and 7 bases at J, with 8 bases between the two ends. Germline V gene sequence: CDR1 MNHNY, CDR2 SVGAGI (reference sequence). The CDR3 consists of 12 residues. The DNA for the CDR3 is TGTGCCAGCAGTTACAGCGGATTGACCCAGTACTTC. Amino acid sequence: CASSYSGLTQYF.

The chain employs TRBV11-3 and TRBJ2-2, with D possibly TRBD1 on 6 matching bases. Trimming pared 0 bases from V and 2 bases from J, leaving 16 bases between. Per the germline V gene, CDR1 is SGHNT and CDR2 is YENEEA. This CDR3 contains 18 residues. The DNA for the CDR3 is TGTGCCAGCAGCTTAGATCGCCCCGGGACACGCAACACCGGGGAGCTGTTTTTT. It is translated as CASSLDRPGTRNTGELFF.

Note on this clone: The same CDR3 arises from other DNA sequences in this sample as well. The CDR3 DNA sequence: TGTGCCAGCAGTGATAGCGGGGGGGCCACAGATACGCAGTATTTT. Its protein product is CASSDSGGATDTQYF. V gene TRBV6-4 combines with J gene TRBJ2-3; 11 nucleotides match TRBD2. Per the germline V gene, CDR1 is MRHNA and CDR2 is SNTAGT. The ends lost 3 bases at V and 2 bases at J; junction bases unmatched: 1. There are 15 residues in the CDR3.

The chain uses TRBV6-1 and TRBJ1-5, with unresolved D. The CDR3 sequence is 17 residues long. V shed 0 bases and J shed 1 base, with 13 bases lying between them. The germline gives CDR1 MNHNS, CDR2 SASEGT. The CDR3 region is CASSEAEGSRSNQPQHF. The CDR3 nucleotides are TGTGCCAGCAGTGAAGCTGAGGGATCGCGGAGCAATCAGCCCCAGCATTTT.

In this sample, this clone turned up once. The chain is built from TRBV4-1 and TRBJ1-3; no clear D. The germline V gene encodes CDR1 MGHRA and CDR2 YSYEKL. The CDR3 length is 16 residues. Trimming left V 0 bases short and J 4 bases short, with 13 bases between. The CDR3: CASSQEKLERGNTIYF. Written as DNA, the CDR3 is TGCGCCAGCAGCCAAGAGAAACTTGAGCGCGGAAACACCATATATTTT.

The rearrangement links TRBV7-3 to TRBJ2-3, with TRBD2 identical over 7 bases. The CDR3 extends over 15 amino acids. V trimming: 1 base; J trimming: 0 bases; junction bases outside the gene matches: 1. Germline values: CDR1 SGHTA, CDR2 FQGTGA. The CDR3 bases are TGTGCCAGCAGCTTAATGGGACTAAGCACAGATACGCAGTATTTT. This translates into CASSLMGLSTDTQYF.

The V call is TRBV6-5, the J call TRBJ2-2; D is possibly TRBD2 (7 bases). Trimming cost V 2 bases and J 5 bases, with 12 bases left between them. The CDR3 has 15 residues. Germline assignment: CDR1 MNHEY and CDR2 SVGAGI. CDR3 protein: CASSYRGEGTGELFF. The CDR3 nucleotides are TGTGCCAGCAGTTACAGGGGGGAGGGGACCGGGGAGCTGTTTTTT.

This rearrangement joins TRBV5-1 to TRBJ2-1; 14 bases are a match to TRBD2. CDR1 and CDR2 (germline): SGHRS, YFSETQ. This CDR3 comprises 19 residues. The J segment lost 4 bases and the V segment lost 4 bases, leaving 13 bases of the junction unmatched. The CDR3 DNA sequence: TGCGCCAGCAGCGTAAAGACTAGCGGGGGGGCTAGACCGTACAATGAGCAGTTCTTC. Translation: CASSVKTSGGARPYNEQFF. The whole variable domain, remainder taken from reference TRBV5-1 and TRBJ2-1, is KAGVTQTPRYLIKTRGQQVTLSCSPISGHRSVSWYQQTPGQGLQFLFEYFSETQRNKGNFPGRFSGRQFSNSRSEMNVSTLELGDSALYLCASSVKTSGGARPYNEQFFGPGTRLTVL.

V and J are TRBV7-2 and TRBJ2-7; 14 bases are shared with TRBD2. This CDR3 has 15 residues. V was pared by 0 bases and J by 7 bases, with 2 bases of the junction left unmatched. Germline V gene lookup returns CDR1 SGHTA and CDR2 FQGNSA. CDR3 bases: TGTGCCAGCAGCTTAGCGGGACTAGCGGGGGAAGAGCAGTACTTC. Protein: CASSLAGLAGEEQYF.

The chain joins TRBV7-9 to TRBJ1-4; D remains ambiguous. The CDR3 is made up of 12 amino acids. V dropped 4 bases and J dropped 11 bases, with 11 bases sitting between them. Germline lookup yields CDR1 SEHNR and CDR2 FQNEAQ (reference sequence). The CDR3 DNA follows: TGTGCCAGCAGCTCCCCGGGAGCTAAACTGTTTTTT. This encodes CASSSPGAKLFF.

The chain recombines TRBV13 with TRBJ2-3; no clear D gene. The CDR3 covers 16 residues. With 5 bases removed from V and 0 bases from J, the gap between germline ends came to 15 bases. Germline V lookup: CDR1 PRHDT, CDR2 FYEKMQ (reference sequence). Here the CDR3 reads CASSPARHYSTDTQYF. For the CDR3, the DNA is TGTGCCAGCAGCCCCGCTCGACATTACAGCACAGATACGCAGTATTTT.

V usage is TRBV29-1 and J usage is TRBJ1-1; perhaps TRBD1 as D (6 bases). The CDR3 contains 13 residues. In germline, CDR1 is SQVTM, CDR2 ANQGSEA. V was trimmed by 7 bases and J by 2 bases, leaving 14 bases between them. CDR3: CSADRSLNTEAFF. The CDR3 DNA reads TGCAGCGCCGACAGGTCGTTAAACACTGAAGCTTTCTTT.